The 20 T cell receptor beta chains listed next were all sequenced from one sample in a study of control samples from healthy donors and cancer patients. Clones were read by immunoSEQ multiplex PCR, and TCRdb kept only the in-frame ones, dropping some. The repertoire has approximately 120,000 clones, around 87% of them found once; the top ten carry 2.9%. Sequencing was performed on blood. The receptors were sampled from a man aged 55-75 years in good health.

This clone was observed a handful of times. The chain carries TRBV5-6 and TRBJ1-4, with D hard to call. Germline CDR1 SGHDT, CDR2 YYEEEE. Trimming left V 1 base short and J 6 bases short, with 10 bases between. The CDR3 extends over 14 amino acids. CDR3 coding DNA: TGTGCCAGCAGCTTGAGGGCAGTGGATGAAAAACTGTTTTTT. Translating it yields CASSLRAVDEKLFF.

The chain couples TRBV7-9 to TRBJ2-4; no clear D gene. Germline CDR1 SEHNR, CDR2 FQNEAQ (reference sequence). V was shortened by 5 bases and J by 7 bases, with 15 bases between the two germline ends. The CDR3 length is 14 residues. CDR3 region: CASSTDPSGNIQYF. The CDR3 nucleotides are TGTGCCAGCAGCACCGACCCTTCCGGGAACATTCAGTACTTC.

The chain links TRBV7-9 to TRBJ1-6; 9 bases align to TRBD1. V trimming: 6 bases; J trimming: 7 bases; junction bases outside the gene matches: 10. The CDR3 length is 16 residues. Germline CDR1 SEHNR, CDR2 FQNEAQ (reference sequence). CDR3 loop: CASSRGGDRGNSPLHF. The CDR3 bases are TGTGCCAGCAGTCGAGGGGGAGACAGGGGGAATTCACCCCTCCACTTT.

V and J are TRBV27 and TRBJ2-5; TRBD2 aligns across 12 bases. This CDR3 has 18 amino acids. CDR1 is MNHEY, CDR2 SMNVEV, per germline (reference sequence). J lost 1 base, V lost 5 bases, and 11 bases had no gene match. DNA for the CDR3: TGTGCCAGCAGTCCCTATTGGACTAGCGGGGTGCCCCAAGAGACCCAGTACTTC. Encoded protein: CASSPYWTSGVPQETQYF.

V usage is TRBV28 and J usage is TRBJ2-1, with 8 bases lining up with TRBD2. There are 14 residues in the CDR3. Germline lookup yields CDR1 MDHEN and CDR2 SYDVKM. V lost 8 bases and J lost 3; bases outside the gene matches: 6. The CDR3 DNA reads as TGTGCCAGCGCGGGGGGCCCTCACTACAATGAGCAGTTCTTC. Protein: CASAGGPHYNEQFF.

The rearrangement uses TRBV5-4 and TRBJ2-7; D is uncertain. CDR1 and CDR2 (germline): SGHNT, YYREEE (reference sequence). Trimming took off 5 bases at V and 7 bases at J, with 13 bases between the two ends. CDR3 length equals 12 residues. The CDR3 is CASSSDVREQYF. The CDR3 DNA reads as TGTGCCAGCAGTTCCGACGTGAGGGAGCAGTACTTC. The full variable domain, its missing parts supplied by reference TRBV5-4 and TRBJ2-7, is ETGVTQSPTHLIKTRGQQVTLRCSSQSGHNTVSWYQQALGQGPQFIFQYYREEENGRGNFPPRFSGLQFPNYSSELNVNALELDDSALYLCASSSDVREQYFGPGTRLTVT.

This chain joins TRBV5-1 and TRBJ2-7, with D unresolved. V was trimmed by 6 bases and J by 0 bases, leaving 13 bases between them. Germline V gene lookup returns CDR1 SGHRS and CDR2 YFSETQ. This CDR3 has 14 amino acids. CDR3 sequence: CASKAPGPSYEQYF. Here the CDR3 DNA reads TGCGCCAGCAAAGCACCAGGTCCCTCCTACGAGCAGTACTTC.

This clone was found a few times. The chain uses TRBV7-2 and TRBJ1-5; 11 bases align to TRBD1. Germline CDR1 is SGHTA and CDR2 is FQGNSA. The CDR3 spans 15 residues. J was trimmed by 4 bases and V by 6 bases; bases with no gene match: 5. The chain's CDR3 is CASRSGTGGNQPQHF. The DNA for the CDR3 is TGTGCCAGCAGATCCGGGACAGGGGGGAATCAGCCCCAGCATTTT.

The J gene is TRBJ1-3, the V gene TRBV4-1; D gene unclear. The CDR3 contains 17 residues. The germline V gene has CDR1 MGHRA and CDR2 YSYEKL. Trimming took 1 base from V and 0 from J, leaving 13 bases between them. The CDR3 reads CASSQAPQVDSGNTIYF. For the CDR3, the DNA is TGCGCCAGCAGCCAAGCCCCCCAGGTTGACTCTGGAAACACCATATATTTT.

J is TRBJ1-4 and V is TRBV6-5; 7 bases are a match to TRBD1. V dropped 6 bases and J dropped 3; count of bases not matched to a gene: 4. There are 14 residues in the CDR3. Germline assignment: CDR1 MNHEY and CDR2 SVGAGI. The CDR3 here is CASRTTGSNEKLFF. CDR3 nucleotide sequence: TGTGCCAGCAGAACGACAGGGTCTAATGAAAAACTGTTTTTT.

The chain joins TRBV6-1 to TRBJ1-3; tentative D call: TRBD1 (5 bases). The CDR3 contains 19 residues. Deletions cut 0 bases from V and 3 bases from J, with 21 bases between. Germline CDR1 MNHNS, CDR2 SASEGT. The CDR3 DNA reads TGTGCCAGCAGTGAAGCGTTGGGGATACAGGCGGGGCTTGGAAACACCATATATTTT. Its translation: CASSEALGIQAGLGNTIYF.

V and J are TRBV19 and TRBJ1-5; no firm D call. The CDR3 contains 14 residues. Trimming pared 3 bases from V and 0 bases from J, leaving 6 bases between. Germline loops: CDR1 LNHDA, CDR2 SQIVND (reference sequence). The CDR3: CASSIPLSNQPQHF. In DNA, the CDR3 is TGTGCCAGTAGTATCCCACTTAGCAATCAGCCCCAGCATTTT.

The CDR3 is CASSYSWRGRDTEAFF. In nucleotides, the CDR3 is TGTGCCAGCAGTTACTCTTGGAGGGGGCGCGACACTGAAGCTTTCTTT. The rearrangement links TRBV6-5 to TRBJ1-1, with TRBD1 identical over 7 bases. Germline V lookup: CDR1 MNHEY, CDR2 SVGAGI. CDR3 size: 16 residues. The V gene end was trimmed by 0 bases and the J gene end by 3 bases; junction bases not matched to a gene: 7.

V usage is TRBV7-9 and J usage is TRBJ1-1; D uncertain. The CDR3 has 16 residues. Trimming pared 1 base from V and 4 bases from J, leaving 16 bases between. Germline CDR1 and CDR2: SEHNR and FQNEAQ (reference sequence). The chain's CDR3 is CASSLGQSLVGTEAFF. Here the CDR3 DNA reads TGTGCCAGCAGCTTAGGTCAATCCTTAGTGGGCACTGAAGCTTTCTTT.

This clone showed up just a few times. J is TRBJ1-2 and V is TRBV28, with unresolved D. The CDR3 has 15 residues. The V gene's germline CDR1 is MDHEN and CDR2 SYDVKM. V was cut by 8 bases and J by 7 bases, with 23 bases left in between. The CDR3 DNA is TGTGCCAGCGAGCGAGTGAGAGGGAGGGCGAGTGGCTACACCTTC. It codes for CASERVRGRASGYTF.

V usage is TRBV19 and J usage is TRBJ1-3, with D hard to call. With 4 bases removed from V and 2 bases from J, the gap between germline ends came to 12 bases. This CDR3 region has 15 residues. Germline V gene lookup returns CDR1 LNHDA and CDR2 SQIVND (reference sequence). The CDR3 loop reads CASSNVIPAGNTIYF. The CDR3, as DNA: TGTGCCAGTAGTAACGTTATCCCGGCTGGAAACACCATATATTTT.

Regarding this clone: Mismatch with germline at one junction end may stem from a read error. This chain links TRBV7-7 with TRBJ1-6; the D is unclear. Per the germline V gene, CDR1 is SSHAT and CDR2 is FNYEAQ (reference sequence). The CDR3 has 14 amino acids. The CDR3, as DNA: TGTGCTAGCAGCTTCACAGTTCGGAATTCACCCCTCCACTTT. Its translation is CASSFTVRNSPLHF.

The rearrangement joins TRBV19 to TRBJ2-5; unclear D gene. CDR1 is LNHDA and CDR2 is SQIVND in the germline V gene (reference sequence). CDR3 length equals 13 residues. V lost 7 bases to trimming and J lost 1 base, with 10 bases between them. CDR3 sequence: CASTVGPQETQYF. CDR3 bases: TGTGCCAGTACCGTGGGCCCCCAAGAGACCCAGTACTTC.

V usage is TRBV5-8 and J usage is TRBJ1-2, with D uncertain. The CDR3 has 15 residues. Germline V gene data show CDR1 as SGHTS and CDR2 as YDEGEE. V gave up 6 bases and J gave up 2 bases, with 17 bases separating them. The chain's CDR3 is CASKMSHPRNYGYTF. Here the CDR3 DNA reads TGTGCCAGCAAGATGAGTCATCCACGAAACTATGGCTACACCTTC.

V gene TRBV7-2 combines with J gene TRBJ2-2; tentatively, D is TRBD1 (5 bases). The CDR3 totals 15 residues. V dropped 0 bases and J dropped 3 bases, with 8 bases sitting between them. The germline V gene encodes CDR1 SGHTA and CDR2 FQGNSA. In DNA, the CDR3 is TGTGCCAGCAGCTTAGCGGGCAGGGACACCGGGGAGCTGTTTTTT. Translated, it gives CASSLAGRDTGELFF.